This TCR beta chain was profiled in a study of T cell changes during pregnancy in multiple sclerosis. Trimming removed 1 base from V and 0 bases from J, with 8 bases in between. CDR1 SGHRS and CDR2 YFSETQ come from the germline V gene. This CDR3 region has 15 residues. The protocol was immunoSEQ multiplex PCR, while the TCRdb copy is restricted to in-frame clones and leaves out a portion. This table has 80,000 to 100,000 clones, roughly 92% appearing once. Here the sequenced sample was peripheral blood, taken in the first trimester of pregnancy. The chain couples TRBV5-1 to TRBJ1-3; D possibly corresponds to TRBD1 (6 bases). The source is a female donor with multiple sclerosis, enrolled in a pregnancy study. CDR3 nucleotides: TGCGCCAGCAGCTTGACAGGGATCTCTGGAAACACCATATATTTT. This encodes CASSLTGISGNTIYF. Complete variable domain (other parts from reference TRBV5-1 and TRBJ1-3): KAGVTQTPRYLIKTRGQQVTLSCSPISGHRSVSWYQQTPGQGLQFLFEYFSETQRNKGNFPGRFSGRQFSNSRSEMNVSTLELGDSALYLCASSLTGISGNTIYFGEGSWLTVV.